The T cell receptor beta chain under discussion was sequenced for a study of T cells in Graves' hyperthyroidism and ophthalmopathy. Participants, patients aged 18 to 65, had newly diagnosed hyperthyroidism with a duration under 2 months. Of note for this clonotype: A clone one base away is much larger, so this may be a read error.

CDR3 length: 12 residues. Germline V CDR1 and CDR2: DFQATT, SNEGSKA (reference sequence). The V end lost 7 bases, the J end lost 16 bases, and 22 bases lay between the germline ends. RNA transcripts served as the template for amplifying TCR beta CDR3 regions. TCR CDR3 underwent first-round RT-PCR with the HTBI primer set. TCRdb independently ran MiXCR on the multiplex PCR reads; one entry per CDR3 protein. This sample has under 350,000 distinct CDR3 sequences, with 21% found just once. The receptor comes from a woman aged 50 to 65 with Graves' hyperthyroidism. Sequencing was carried out using blood. The chain joins TRBV20-1 to TRBJ2-2, with unresolved D. The CDR3 region is CSVLTPSEKPFF. The CDR3 DNA sequence: TGCAGTGTTTTGACCCCCTCTGAAAAACCGTTTTTT.